This T cell receptor beta chain comes out of a study of T cell responses to AZD1222 COVID-19 vaccine. Turning to the study itself: Doses given second, at about 4 or about 12 weeks, were pooled.

Study results and limitations: Dominant CD4 TCR responses targeted spike regions 160-218 and 743-854.

The table came from immunoSEQ multiplex PCR; TCRdb's copy has only in-frame clones and leaves some out. The repertoire consists of 100,000 or so clones, with over 80% occurring once and the leading ten covering approximately 5.1%. V was clipped by 1 base and J by 8 bases, with 15 bases between them. CDR1 SGHTA and CDR2 FQGNSA come from the germline V gene. The CDR3 has 16 amino acids. This clone was seen a single time. Antigen specificity is unknown. V usage is TRBV7-2 and J usage is TRBJ1-6, with D unresolved. Sequenced material: peripheral blood, taken on day 0 of AZD1222 vaccination. The sequence derives from an adult in good health. CDR3 sequence reads: CASSLEQPPSYSPLHF. Written as DNA, the CDR3 is TGTGCCAGCAGCTTAGAACAGCCTCCATCGTATTCACCCCTCCACTTT.